This T cell receptor (beta chain) was sequenced in a study of blood T cells in healthy people across ages. Germline trimming cut 10 bases from V and 0 bases from J; bases unmatched to any gene: 3. The CDR3 loop spans 14 amino acids. Germline V lookup: CDR1 LGHNA, CDR2 YNFKEQ. General observations from the study: Unsorted PBMC input precluded a conclusive naive versus antigen-experienced comparison.

Russia was home to the donors, healthy Caucasian individuals aged 6 to 90. This clonotype appeared many times. Its antigen is currently unknown. The second PCR ran roughly 6 to 11 cycles with a sample-barcoded 5' primer and J-beta primers. TCRdb analysed the 5' RACE reads with MiXCR anew, one entry per CDR3 protein. The data hold roughly 500,000 distinct CDR3 sequences, with about 26% observed a single time. The sample comprised blood. The TCR was taken from a woman in her 70s in good health. This chain connects TRBV4-2 to TRBJ2-7, with 13 bases aligning to TRBD2. DNA for the CDR3: TGTGCCACCAGGACTAGCGGGAGCTCCTACGAGCAGTACTTC. Encoded protein: CATRTSGSSYEQYF.